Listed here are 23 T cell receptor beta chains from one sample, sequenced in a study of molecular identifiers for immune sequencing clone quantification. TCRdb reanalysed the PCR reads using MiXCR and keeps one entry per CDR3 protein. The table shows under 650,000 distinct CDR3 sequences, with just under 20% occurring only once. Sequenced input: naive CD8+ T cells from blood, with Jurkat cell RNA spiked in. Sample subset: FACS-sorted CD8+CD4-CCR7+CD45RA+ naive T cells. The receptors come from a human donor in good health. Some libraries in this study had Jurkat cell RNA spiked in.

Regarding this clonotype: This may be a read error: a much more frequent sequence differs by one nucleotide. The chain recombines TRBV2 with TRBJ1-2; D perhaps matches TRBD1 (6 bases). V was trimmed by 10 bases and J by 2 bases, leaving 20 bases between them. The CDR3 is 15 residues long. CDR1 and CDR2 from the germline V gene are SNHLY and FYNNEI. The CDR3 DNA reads TGTGCCAACAGCCCTCCCGATACAGGGAACTATGGCTACACCTTC. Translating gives CANSPPDTGNYGYTF.

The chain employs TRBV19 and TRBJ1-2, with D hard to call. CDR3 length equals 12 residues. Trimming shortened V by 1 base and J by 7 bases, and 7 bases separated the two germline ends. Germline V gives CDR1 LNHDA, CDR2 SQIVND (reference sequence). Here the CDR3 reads CASSIGVRGYTF. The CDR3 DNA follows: TGTGCCAGTAGTATAGGTGTTCGTGGCTACACCTTC.

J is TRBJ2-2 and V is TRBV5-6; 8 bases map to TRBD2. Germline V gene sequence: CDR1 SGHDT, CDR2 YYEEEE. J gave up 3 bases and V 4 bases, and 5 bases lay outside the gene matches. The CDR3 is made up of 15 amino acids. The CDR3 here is CASSIKREYTGELFF. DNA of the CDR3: TGTGCCAGCAGCATCAAGCGGGAGTACACCGGGGAGCTGTTTTTT.

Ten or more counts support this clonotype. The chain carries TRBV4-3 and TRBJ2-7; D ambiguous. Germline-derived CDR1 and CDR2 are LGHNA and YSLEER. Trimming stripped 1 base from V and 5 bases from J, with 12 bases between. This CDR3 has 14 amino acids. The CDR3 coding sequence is TGCGCCAGCAGCCAAGGGATAGGGTACGACGAGCAGTACTTC. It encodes CASSQGIGYDEQYF.

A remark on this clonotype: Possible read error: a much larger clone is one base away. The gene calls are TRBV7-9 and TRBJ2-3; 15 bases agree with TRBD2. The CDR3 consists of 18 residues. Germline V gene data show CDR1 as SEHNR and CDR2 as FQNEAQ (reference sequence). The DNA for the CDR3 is TGTGCCGGCAGCCCAGGGACTAGCGGGGGGACTAGCACAGATACGCAGTATTTT. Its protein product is CAGSPGTSGGTSTDTQYF.

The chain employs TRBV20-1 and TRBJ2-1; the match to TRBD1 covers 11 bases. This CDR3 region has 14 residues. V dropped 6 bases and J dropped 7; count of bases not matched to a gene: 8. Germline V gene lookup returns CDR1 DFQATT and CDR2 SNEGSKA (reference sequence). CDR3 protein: CSAVGQGAQNEQFF. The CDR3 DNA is TGCAGTGCGGTAGGACAGGGGGCTCAGAATGAGCAGTTCTTC.

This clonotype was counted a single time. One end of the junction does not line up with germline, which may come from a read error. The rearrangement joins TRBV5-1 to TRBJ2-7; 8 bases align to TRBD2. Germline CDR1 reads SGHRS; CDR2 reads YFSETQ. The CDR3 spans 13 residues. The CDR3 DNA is TGCGTCAGCAGCTTCGGGACTAGCTACGAGCAGTACTTC. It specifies CVSSFGTSYEQYF.

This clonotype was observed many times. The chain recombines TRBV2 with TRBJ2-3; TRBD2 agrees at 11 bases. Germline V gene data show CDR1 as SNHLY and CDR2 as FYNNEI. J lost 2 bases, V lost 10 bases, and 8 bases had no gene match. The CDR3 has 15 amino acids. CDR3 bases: TGTGCCACGGTGACTAGCGGGACCTTCACAGATACGCAGTATTTT. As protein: CATVTSGTFTDTQYF.

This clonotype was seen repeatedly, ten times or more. This CDR3 reads CAISESQGQQETQYF. DNA of the CDR3: TGTGCCATCAGTGAGTCGCAAGGACAGCAAGAGACCCAGTACTTC. The V and J genes are TRBV10-3 and TRBJ2-5; tentatively, D is TRBD1 (6 bases). Between the trimmed V and J ends, which lost 0 bases and 2 bases, there was a span of 10 bases. The CDR3 length is 15 residues. CDR1 and CDR2 from the germline V gene are ENHRY and SYGVKD.

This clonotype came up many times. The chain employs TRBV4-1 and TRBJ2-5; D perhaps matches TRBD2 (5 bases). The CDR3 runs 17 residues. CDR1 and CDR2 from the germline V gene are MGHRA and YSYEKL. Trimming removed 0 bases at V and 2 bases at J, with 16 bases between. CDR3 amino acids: CASSQDFGTSVQETQYF. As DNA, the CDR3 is TGCGCCAGCAGCCAAGATTTCGGTACTAGTGTACAAGAGACCCAGTACTTC.

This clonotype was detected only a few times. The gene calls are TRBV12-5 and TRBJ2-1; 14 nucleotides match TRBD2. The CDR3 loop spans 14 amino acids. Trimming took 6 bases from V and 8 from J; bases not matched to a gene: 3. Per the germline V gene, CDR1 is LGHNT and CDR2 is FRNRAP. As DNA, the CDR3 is TGTGCTAGTGGCGGGACTAGCGGGAGCGATGAGCAGTTCTTC. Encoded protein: CASGGTSGSDEQFF.

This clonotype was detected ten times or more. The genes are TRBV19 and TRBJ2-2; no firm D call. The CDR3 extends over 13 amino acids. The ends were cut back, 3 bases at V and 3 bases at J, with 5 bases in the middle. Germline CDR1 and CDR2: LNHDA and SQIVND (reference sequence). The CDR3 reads CASSIRDTGELFF. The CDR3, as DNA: TGTGCCAGTAGTATTCGGGACACCGGGGAGCTGTTTTTT.

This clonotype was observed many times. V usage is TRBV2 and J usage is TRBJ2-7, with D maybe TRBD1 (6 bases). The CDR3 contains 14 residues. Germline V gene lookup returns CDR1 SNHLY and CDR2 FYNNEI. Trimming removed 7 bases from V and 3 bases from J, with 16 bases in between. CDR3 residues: CASTPSDSLYEQYF. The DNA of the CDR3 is TGTGCCAGCACACCCTCGGACAGCCTCTACGAGCAGTACTTC.

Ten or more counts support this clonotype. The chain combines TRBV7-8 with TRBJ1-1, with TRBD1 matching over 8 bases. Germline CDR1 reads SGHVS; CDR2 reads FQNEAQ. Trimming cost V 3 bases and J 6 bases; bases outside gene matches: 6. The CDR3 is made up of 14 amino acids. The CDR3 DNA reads TGTGCCAGCAGCTTCGGACAGGGATTGTCTGAAGCTTTCTTT. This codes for CASSFGQGLSEAFF.

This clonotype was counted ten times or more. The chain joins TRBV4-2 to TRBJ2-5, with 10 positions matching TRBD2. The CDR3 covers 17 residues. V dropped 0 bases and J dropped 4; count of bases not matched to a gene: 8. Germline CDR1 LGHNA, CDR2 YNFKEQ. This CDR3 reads CASSQERLAGEVETQYF. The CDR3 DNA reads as TGTGCCAGCAGCCAAGAAAGGCTAGCGGGAGAGGTAGAGACCCAGTACTTC.

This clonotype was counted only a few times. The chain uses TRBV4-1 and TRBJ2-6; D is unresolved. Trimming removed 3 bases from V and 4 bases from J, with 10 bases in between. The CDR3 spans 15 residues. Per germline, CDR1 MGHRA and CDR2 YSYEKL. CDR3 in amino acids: CASSQQGRGANVLTF. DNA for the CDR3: TGCGCCAGCAGCCAGCAAGGCCGGGGGGCCAACGTCCTGACTTTC.

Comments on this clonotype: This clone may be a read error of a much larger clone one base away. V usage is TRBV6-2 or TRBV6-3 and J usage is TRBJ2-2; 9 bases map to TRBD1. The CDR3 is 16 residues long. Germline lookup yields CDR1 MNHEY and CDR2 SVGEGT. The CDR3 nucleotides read TGTGCCGGCAGTTCTCCCGGACAGGGGTTGACCGGGGAGCTGTTTTTT. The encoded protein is CAGSSPGQGLTGELFF.

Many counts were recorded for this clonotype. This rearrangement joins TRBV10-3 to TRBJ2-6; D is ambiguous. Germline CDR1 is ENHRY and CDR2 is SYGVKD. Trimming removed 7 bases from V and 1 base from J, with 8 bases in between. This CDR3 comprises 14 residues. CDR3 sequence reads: CAITAESGANVLTF. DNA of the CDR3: TGTGCCATCACCGCGGAATCTGGGGCCAACGTCCTGACTTTC.

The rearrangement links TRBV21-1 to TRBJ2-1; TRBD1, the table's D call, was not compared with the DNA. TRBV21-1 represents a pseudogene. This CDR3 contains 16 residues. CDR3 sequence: CASSQRRQRPYNEQFF. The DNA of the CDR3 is TGTGCCAGCAGCCAACGGAGACAGCGACCCTACAATGAGCAGTTCTTC.

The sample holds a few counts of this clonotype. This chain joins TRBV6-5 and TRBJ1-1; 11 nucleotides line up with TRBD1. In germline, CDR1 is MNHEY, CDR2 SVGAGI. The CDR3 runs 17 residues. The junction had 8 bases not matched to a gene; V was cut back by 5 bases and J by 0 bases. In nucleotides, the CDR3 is TGTGCCAGCAGTATAGGACAGGGGGCGGGTATGAACACTGAAGCTTTCTTT. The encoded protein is CASSIGQGAGMNTEAFF.

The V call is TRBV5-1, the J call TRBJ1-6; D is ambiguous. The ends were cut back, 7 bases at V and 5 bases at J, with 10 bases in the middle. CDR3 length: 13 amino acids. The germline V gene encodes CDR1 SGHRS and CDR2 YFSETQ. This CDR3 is CASGWADNSPLHF. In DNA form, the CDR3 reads TGCGCCAGCGGTTGGGCAGATAATTCACCCCTCCACTTT.

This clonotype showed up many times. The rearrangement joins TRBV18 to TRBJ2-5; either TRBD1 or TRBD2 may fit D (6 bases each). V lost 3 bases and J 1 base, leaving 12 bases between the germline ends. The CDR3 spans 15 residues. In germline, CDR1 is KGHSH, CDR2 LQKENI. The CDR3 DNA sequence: TGTGCCAGCTCACCCGCGGGACACCCCCAAGAGACCCAGTACTTC. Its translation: CASSPAGHPQETQYF.

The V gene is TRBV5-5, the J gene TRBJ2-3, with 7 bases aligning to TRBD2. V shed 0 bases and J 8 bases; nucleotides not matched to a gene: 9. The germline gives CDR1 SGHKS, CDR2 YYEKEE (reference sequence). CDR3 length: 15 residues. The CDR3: CASSLVLSGVSTQYF. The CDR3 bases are TGTGCCAGCAGCTTGGTTCTAAGCGGGGTTAGTACGCAGTATTTT.